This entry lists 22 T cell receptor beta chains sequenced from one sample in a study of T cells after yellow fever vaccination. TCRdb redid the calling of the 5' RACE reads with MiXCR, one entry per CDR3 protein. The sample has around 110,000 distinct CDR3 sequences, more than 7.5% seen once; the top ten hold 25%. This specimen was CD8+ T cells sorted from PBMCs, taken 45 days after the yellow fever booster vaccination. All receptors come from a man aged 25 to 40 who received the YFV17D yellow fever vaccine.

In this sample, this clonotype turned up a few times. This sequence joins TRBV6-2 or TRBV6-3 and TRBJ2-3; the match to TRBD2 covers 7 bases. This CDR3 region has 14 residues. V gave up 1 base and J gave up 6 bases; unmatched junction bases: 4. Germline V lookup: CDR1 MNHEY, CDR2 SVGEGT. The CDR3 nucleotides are TGTGCCAGCAGTTACTTCGCGACTAGCGATACGCAGTATTTT. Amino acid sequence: CASSYFATSDTQYF.

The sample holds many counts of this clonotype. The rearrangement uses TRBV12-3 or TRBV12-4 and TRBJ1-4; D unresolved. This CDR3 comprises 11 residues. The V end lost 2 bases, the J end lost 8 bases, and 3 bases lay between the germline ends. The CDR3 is CASSLSEKLFF. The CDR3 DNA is TGTGCCAGCAGTTTAAGCGAAAAACTGTTTTTT.

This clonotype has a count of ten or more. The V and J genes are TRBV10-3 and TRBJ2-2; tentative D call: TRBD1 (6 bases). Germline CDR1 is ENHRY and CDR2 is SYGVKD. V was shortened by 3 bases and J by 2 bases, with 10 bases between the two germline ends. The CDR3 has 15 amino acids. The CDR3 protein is CAISEWGTNTGELFF. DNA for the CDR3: TGTGCCATCAGTGAATGGGGGACAAACACCGGGGAGCTGTTTTTT.

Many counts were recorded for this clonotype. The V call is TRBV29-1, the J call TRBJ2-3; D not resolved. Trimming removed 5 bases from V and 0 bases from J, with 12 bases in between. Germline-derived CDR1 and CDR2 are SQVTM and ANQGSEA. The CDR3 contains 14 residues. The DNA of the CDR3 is TGCAGCGTTTGCAAACTGGGGAGCACAGATACGCAGTATTTT. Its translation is CSVCKLGSTDTQYF.

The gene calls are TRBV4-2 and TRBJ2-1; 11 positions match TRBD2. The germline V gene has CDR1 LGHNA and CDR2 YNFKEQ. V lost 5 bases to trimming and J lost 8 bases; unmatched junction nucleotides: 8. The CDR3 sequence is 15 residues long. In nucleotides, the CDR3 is TGTGCCAGCAGCTCACTAGCGGGAGCCGGTTATGAGCAGTTCTTC. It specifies CASSSLAGAGYEQFF.

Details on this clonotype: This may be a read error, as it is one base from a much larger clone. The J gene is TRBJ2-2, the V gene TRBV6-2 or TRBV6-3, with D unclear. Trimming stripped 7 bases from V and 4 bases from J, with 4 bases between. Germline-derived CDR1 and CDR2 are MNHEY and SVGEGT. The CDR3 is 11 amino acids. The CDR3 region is CASISTGELFF. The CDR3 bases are TGTGCCAGCATCAGCACCGGGGAGCTGTTTTTT.

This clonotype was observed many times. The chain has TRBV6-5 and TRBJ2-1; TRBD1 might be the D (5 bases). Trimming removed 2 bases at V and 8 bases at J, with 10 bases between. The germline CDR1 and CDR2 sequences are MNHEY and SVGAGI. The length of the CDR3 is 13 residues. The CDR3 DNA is TGTGCCAGCAGTTACGGCAGGGTCGATGAGCAGTTCTTC. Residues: CASSYGRVDEQFF.

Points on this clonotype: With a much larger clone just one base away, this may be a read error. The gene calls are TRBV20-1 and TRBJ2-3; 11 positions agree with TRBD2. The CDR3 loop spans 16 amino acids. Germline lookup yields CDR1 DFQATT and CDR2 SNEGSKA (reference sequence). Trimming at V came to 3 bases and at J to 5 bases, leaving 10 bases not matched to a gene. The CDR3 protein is CSARTSGTAGGDTQYF. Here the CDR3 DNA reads TGCAGTGCTAGGACTAGCGGGACGGCCGGTGGAGATACGCAGTATTTT.

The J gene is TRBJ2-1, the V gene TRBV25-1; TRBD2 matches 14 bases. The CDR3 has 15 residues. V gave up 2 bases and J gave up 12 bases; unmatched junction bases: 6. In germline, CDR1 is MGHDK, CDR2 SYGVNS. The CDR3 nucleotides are TGTGCCAGCAGTGAACCGGGACTAGCGGGAGTGGTGCAGTTCTTC. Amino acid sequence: CASSEPGLAGVVQFF.

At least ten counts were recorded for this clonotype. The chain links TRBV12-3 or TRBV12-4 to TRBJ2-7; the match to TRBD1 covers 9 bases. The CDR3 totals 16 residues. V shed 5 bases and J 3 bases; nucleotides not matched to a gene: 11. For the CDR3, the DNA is TGTGCCAGCAGTATTTCAACTCCGGGACAGGGCTACGAGCAGTACTTC. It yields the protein CASSISTPGQGYEQYF.

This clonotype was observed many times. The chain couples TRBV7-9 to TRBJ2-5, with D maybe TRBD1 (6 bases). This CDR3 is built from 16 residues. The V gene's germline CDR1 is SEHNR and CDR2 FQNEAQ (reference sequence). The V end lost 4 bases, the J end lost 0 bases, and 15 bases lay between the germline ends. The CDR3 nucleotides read TGTGCCAGCAGCTCAGATGCCGGGACACACCAAGAGACCCAGTACTTC. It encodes CASSSDAGTHQETQYF.

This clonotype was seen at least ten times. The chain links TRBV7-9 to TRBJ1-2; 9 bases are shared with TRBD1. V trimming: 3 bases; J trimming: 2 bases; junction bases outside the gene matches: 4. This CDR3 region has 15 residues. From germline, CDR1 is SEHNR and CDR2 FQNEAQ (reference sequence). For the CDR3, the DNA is TGTGCCAGCAGCTTCGACGGGACAGGGAACTATGGCTACACCTTC. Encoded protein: CASSFDGTGNYGYTF.

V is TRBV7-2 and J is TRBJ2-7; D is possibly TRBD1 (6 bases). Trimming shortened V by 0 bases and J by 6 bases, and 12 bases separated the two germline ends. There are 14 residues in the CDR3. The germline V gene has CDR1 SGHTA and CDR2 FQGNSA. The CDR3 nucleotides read TGTGCCAGCAGCTTAGCGAACAGGGATGGCGAGCAGTACTTC. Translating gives CASSLANRDGEQYF.

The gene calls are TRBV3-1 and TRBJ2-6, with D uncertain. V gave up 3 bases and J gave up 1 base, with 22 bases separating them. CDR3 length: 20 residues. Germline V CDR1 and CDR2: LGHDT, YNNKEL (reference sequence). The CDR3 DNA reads TGTGCCAGCAGCCATTTCGCCCGGGTCCCAGTAATATCTGGGGCCAACGTCCTGACTTTC. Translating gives CASSHFARVPVISGANVLTF.

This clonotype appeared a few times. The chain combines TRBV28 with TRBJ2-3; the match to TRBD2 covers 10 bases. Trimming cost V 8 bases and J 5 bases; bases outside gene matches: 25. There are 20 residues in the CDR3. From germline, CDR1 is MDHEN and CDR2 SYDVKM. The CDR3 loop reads CASEARRTGSELAGIDTQYF. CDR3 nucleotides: TGTGCCAGCGAGGCCCGTCGAACAGGGAGTGAACTAGCGGGAATAGATACGCAGTATTTT.

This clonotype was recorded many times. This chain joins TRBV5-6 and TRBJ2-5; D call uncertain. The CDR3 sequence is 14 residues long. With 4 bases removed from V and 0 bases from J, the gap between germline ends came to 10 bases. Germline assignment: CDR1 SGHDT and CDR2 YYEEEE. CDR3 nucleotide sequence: TGTGCCAGCAGCCGAGAAACGTACCAAGAGACCCAGTACTTC. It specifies CASSRETYQETQYF.

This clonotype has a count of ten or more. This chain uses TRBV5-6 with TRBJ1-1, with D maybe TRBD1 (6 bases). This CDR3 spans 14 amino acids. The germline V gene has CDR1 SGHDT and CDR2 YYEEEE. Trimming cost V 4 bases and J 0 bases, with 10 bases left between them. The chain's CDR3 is CASSLGGLNTEAFF. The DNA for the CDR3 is TGTGCCAGCAGCCTAGGGGGTCTGAACACTGAAGCTTTCTTT.

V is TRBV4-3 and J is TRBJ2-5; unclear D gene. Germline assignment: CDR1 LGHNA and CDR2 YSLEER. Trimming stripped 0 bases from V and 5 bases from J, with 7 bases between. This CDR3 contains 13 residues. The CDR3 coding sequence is TGCGCCAGCAGCCAAGATCGTCTGGAGACCCAGTACTTC. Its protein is CASSQDRLETQYF.

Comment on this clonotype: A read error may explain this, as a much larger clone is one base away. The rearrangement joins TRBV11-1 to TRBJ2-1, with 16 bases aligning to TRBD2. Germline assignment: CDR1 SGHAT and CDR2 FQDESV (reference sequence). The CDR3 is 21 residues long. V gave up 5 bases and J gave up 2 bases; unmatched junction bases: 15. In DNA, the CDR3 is TGTGCCAGCAGCCCACCCCTCGGGACTAGCGGGAGGGTCCATACCTACAATGAGCAGTTCTTC. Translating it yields CASSPPLGTSGRVHTYNEQFF.

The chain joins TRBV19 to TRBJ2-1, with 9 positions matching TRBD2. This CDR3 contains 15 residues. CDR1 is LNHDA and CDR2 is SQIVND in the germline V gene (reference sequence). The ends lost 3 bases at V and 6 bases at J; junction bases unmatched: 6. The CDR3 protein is CASSILAGGGNEQFF. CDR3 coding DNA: TGTGCCAGTAGTATTCTGGCGGGAGGGGGCAATGAGCAGTTCTTC.

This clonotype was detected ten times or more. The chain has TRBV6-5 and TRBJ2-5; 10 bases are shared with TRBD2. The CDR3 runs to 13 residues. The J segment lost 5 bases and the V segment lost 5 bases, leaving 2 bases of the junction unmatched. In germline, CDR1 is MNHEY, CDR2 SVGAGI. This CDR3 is CASSTSGMETQYF. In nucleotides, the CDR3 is TGTGCCAGCAGTACTAGCGGGATGGAGACCCAGTACTTC.

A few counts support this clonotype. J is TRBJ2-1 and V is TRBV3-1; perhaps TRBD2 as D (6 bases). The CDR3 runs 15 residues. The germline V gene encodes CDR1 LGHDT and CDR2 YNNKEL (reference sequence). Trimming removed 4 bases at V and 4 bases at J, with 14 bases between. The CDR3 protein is CASSPLADGYNEQFF. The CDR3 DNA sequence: TGTGCCAGCAGCCCCTTAGCGGACGGATACAATGAGCAGTTCTTC.